This T cell receptor (beta chain) was captured by sequencing in a study of blood T cell repertoires in COVID-19. Looking at the study overall: Italy, Spain and the United States were the sources of the convalescent and acute COVID-19 samples. PBMCs, B-cell-depleted T cells, or T cells were the source of the cDNA or gDNA that made up the material.

Germline V gene sequence: CDR1 SGHAT, CDR2 FQNNGV. J lost 3 bases, V lost 5 bases, and 10 bases had no gene match. The CDR3 has 18 residues. In the original processing: Researchers report that nucleated cell counts were estimated from reference gene primer amplification. The method was immunoSEQ multiplex PCR; TCRdb's version includes in-frame clones alone and lacks a portion of them. That table supplies the V and J calls and clone size; D and trimming were determined from the DNA. Of around 180,000 clones in the sample, 75% to 85% are singletons; the top ten hold less than 2%. The gene calls are TRBV11-2 and TRBJ2-6; 10 positions match TRBD1. This clonotype was obtained from a human donor in a cohort sampled during active COVID-19. The sequencing input was peripheral blood. The CDR3 is CASSPRDRGGYGANVLTF. In DNA, the CDR3 is TGTGCCAGCAGCCCCCGGGACAGGGGTGGATATGGGGCCAACGTCCTGACTTTC.